This TCR beta chain comes out of a study of tumor-infiltrating lymphocytes in primary liver carcinoma. The J segment lost 2 bases and the V segment lost 4 bases, leaving 2 bases of the junction unmatched. Germline CDR1 and CDR2: MNHNS and SASEGT. The CDR3 covers 14 residues. TCR beta cDNA was reverse-transcribed from roughly 520 ng of total RNA. The reaction used a constant-region primer and ProtoScript II reverse transcriptase. Modified slightly, ARM-PCR produced TCR beta libraries over three nested multiplex PCR rounds. PCR rounds one and two used TRBV1-TRBV30 forward primers with a C-beta reverse primer for around 9 cycles each. TCRdb redid the calling of the multiplex PCR reads with MiXCR, one entry per CDR3 protein. This table holds 70,000 to 85,000 distinct CDR3 sequences, 71% found once. Co-extracted RNA and DNA came from around 18-30 mg of unsorted bulk tissue. Each tumor specimen held more than 80% viable tumor cells.

In this sample, this clonotype turned up many times. This receptor was obtained from a woman aged 55-69 years with primary liver carcinoma and hepatitis B virus infection. The chain is built from TRBV6-1 and TRBJ2-7, with 10 bases that match TRBD2. The sequencing input was liver tumor tissue from sampling region 4. The subset is: tumor region T4, right-lateral pole. The CDR3 DNA reads TGTGCCAGCAGTGCCGGGACTAGCGCCTACGAGCAGTACTTC. Amino acid sequence: CASSAGTSAYEQYF.